The present T cell receptor (beta chain) was sequenced within a study of blood T cells in healthy people across ages. CDR3 size: 15 residues. Germline V gene sequence: CDR1 DFQATT, CDR2 SNEGSKA (reference sequence). V lost 5 bases to trimming and J lost 7 bases, with 24 bases between them. It was with a sample-barcoded 5' primer and a J-beta primer mix that a second PCR of about 6 to 12 cycles was run. Via MiXCR, TCRdb re-called the 5' RACE reads, giving one row per CDR3 protein. The sample has some 1,500,000 distinct CDR3 sequences, about 45% seen once; the top ten hold about 4.1%. This clonotype was found a few times.

The sequenced sample consisted of blood. The receptor was derived from a woman under 30 in good health. The chain recombines TRBV20-1 with TRBJ2-7; D might be TRBD2 (5 bases). The CDR3 coding sequence is TGCAGTGCTGGGAGTGCTGGCGAATCCTACAATGAGCAGTACTTC. Protein product: CSAGSAGESYNEQYF.